Below, 7 T cell receptor beta chains from the same sample are listed, as sequenced in a study of regulatory T cells in long-lasting Graves disease (dated by TCRdb to about 2021). What the time point label conveys for this sample: newly diagnosed GD, antithyroid drugs for less than 3 months. For both TCR sequencing and RNA sequencing, RNA was extracted from PBMCs using TRIzol. Libraries were prepared through multiplex PCR. TCRdb lists the instrument as Illumina HiSeq 4000. To build TCR beta libraries, CDR3 regions were amplified by Arm-PCR using iRepertoire HTBI primers. TCRdb handled the public reads itself, with Q25 trimming in fastp and clone calling in MiXCR, and kept productive beta chains. Rows matching on CDR3 protein sequence are summarized as one entry with the most common DNA and genes. Here the sample has hundreds of thousands of distinct CDR3 sequences; 16% occur a single time. The top ten hold approximately 30% of the sample.

Another study also made use of these data, one on T cells in Graves' hyperthyroidism and ophthalmopathy.

Sample: peripheral blood mononuclear cells (PBMCs), taken at new diagnosis, from a patient treated with antithyroid drugs. These receptors all come from a man aged 40-50 years with Graves disease. Donor details come from another sample of the same person, matched by shared clones.

This clonotype has a count of ten or more. The J gene is TRBJ2-2, the V gene TRBV6-2 or TRBV6-3, with 7 bases that match TRBD1. The V segment lost 2 bases and the J segment 0 bases; nucleotides outside the gene matches: 0. CDR1 is MNHEY, CDR2 SVGEGT, per germline. The CDR3 covers 15 residues. CDR3 sequence: CASSYQGANTGELFF. The DNA for the CDR3 is TGTGCCAGCAGTTACCAGGGGGCGAACACCGGGGAGCTGTTTTTT.

CDR3: CASSLLRGNSPLHF. As DNA, the CDR3 is TGCGCCAGCTCCCTGTTACGAGGGAATTCACCCCTCCACTTT. The rearrangement joins TRBV5-1 to TRBJ1-6, with D unresolved. Germline values: CDR1 SGHRS, CDR2 YFSETQ. There are 14 residues in the CDR3. V was cut by 7 bases and J by 7 bases, with 15 bases left in between.

The chain couples TRBV28 to TRBJ1-1; TRBD1 agrees at 9 bases. CDR3 size: 14 residues. Unmatched junction bases numbered 4, after V lost 3 bases and J lost 5 bases. CDR1 and CDR2 (germline): MDHEN, SYDVKM. In nucleotides, the CDR3 is TGTGCCAGCAGTTTGCTGACAGGGGGGACTGAAGCTTTCTTT. This codes for CASSLLTGGTEAFF.

The table lists this clonotype with many counts. The chain carries TRBV11-2 and TRBJ1-1; D possibly corresponds to TRBD1 (5 bases). CDR1 and CDR2 from the germline V gene are SGHAT and FQNNGV. V was pared by 6 bases and J by 8 bases, with 13 bases between. This CDR3 contains 12 residues. CDR3 in DNA: TGTGCCAGCAGACGCCAGGGCCCCGAAGCTTTCTTT. Amino acids: CASRRQGPEAFF.

There are a few counts of this clonotype. This chain connects TRBV7-2 to TRBJ1-5, with unresolved D. Germline V gene data show CDR1 as SGHTA and CDR2 as FQGNSA. The CDR3 has 13 residues. Trimming cost V 2 bases and J 7 bases, with 9 bases left between them. The CDR3 here is CASSLSVRQPQHF. The CDR3 region has the DNA TGTGCCAGCAGCTTATCGGTTCGACAGCCCCAGCATTTT.

J is TRBJ2-7 and V is TRBV25-1; TRBD1 agrees at 9 bases. Germline CDR1 MGHDK, CDR2 SYGVNS. The V and J ends lost 1 base and 5 bases, in that order; junction bases with no gene match: 6. This CDR3 comprises 15 residues. Here the CDR3 DNA reads TGTGCCAGCAGTGAATTTGCACAGGGGGCCAACGAGCAGTACTTC. Its translation: CASSEFAQGANEQYF.

This clonotype was seen at least ten times. The genes are TRBV5-1 and TRBJ2-3; the D gene is possibly TRBD1 (5 bases). This CDR3 is built from 15 residues. Germline V lookup: CDR1 SGHRS, CDR2 YFSETQ. The V end lost 2 bases, the J end lost 1 base, and 11 bases lay between the germline ends. CDR3 in amino acids: CASSFGQGGTDTQYF. CDR3 coding DNA: TGCGCCAGCAGCTTCGGGCAGGGCGGCACAGATACGCAGTATTTT.